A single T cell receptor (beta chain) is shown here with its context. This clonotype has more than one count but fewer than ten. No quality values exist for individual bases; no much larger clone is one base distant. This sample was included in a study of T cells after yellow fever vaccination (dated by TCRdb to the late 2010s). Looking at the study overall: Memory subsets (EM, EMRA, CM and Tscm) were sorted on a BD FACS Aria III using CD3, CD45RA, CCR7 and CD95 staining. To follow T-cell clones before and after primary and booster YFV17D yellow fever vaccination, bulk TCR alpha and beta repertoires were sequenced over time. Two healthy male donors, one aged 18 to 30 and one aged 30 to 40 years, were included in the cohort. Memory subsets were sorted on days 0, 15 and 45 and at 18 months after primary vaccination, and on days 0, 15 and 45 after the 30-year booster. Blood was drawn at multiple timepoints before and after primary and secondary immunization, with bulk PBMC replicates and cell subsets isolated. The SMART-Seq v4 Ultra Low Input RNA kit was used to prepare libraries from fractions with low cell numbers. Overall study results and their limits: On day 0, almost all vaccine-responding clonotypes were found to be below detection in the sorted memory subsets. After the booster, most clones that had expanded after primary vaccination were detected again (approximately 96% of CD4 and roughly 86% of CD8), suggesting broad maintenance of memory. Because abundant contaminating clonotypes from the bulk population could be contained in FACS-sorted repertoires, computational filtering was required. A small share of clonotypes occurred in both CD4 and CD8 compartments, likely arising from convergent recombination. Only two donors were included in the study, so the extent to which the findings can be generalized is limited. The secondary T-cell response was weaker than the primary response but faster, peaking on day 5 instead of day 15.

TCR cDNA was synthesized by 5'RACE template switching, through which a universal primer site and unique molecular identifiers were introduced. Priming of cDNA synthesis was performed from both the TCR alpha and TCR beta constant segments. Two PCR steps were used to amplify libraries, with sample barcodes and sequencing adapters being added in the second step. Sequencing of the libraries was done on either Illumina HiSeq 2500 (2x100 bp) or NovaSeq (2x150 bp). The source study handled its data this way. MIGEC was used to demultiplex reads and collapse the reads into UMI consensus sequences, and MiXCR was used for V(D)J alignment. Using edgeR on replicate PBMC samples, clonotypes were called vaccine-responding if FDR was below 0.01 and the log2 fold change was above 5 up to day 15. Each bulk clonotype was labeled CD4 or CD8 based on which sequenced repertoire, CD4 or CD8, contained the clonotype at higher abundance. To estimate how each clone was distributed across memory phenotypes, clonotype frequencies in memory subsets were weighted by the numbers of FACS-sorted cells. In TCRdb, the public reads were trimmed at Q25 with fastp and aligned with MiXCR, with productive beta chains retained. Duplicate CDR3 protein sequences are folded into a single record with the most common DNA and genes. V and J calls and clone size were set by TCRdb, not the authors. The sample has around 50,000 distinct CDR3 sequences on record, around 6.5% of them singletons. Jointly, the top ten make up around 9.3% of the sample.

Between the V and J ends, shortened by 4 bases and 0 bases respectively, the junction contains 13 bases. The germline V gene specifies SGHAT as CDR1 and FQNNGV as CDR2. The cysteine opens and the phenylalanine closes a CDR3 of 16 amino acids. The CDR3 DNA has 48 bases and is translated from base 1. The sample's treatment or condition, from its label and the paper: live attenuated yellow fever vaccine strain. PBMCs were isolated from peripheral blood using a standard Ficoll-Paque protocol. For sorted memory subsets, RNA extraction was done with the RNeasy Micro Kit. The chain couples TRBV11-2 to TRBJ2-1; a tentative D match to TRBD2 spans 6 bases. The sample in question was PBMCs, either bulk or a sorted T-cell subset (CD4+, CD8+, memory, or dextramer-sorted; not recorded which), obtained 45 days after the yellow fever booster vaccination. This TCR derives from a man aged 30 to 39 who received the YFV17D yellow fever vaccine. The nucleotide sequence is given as TGTGCCAGCAGCTCCCAGGGACTTATCTCCTACAATGAGCAGTTCTTC. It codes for CASSSQGLISYNEQFF.